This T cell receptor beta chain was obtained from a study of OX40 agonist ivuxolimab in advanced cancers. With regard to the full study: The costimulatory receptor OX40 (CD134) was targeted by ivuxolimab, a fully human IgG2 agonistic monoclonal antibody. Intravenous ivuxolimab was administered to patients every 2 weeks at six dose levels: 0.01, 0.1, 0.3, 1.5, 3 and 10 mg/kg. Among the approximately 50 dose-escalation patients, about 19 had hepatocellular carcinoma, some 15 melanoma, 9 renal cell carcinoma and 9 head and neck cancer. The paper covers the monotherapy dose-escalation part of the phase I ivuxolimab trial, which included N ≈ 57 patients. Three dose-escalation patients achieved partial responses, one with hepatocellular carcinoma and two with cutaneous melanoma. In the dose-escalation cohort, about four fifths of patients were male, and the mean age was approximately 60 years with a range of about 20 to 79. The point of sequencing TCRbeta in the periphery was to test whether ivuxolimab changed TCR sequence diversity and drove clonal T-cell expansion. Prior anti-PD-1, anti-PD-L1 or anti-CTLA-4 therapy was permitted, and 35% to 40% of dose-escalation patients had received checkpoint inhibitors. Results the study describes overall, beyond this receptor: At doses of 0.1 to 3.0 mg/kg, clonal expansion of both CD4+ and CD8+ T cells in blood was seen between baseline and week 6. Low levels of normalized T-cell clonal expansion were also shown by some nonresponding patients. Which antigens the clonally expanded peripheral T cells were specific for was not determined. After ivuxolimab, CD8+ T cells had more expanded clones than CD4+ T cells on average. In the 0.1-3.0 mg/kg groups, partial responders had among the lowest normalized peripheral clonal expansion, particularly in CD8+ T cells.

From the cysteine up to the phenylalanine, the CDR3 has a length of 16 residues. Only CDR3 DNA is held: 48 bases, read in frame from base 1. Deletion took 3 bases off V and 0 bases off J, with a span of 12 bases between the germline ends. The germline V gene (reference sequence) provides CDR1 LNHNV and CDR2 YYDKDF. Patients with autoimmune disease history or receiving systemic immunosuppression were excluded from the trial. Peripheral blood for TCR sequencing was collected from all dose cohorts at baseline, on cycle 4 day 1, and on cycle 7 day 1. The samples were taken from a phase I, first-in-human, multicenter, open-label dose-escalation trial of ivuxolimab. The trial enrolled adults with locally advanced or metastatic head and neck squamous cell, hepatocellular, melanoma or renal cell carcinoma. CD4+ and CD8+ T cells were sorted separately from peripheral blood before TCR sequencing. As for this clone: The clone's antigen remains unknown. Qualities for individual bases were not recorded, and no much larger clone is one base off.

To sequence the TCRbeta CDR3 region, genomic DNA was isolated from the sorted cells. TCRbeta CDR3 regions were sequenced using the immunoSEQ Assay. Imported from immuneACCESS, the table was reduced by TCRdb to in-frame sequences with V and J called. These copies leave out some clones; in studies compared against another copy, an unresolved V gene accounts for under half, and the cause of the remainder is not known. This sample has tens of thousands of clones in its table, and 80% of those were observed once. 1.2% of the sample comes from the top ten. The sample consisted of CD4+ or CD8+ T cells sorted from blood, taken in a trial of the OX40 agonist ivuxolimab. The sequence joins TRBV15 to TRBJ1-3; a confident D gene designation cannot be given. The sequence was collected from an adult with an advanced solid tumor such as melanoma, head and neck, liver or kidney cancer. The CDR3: CATSRAQLSSGNTIYF. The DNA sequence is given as TGTGCCACCAGCAGGGCTCAACTGAGCTCTGGAAACACCATATATTTT.